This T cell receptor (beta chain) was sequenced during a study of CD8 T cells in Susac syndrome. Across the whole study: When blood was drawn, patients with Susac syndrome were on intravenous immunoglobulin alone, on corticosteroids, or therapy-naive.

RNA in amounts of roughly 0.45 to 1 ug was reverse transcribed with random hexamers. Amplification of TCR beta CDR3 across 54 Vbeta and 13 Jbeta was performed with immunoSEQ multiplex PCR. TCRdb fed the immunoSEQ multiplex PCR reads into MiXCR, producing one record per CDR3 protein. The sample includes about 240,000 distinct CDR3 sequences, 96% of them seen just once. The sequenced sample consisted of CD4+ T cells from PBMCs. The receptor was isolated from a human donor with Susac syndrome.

CDR3 in amino acids: CAWGAGDTEAFF. For the CDR3, the DNA is TGTGCCTGGGGAGCGGGGGACACTGAAGCTTTCTTT. The chain recombines TRBV30 with TRBJ1-1; tentatively, D is TRBD1 (5 bases). The CDR3 has 12 residues. V lost 5 bases and J lost 3, with 10 bases in between. Germline CDR1 and CDR2: GTSNPN and SVGIG (reference sequence).